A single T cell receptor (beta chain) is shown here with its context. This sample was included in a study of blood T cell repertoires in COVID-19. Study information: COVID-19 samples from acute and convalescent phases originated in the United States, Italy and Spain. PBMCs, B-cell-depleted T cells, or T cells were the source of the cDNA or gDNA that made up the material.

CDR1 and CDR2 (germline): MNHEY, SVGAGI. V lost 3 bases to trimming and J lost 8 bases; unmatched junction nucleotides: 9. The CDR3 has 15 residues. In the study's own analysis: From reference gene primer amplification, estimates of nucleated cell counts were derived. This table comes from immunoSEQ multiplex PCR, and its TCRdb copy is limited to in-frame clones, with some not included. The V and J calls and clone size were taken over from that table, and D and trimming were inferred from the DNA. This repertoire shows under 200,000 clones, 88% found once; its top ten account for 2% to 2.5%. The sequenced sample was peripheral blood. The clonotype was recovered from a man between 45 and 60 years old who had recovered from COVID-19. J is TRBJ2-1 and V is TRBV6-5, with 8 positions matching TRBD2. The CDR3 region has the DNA TGTGCCAGCAGTTATAGCGGGAATGCGGTCGATGAGCAGTTCTTC. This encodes CASSYSGNAVDEQFF.